Sequencing of this T cell receptor beta chain was carried out in a study of shared clonotypes between healthy human individuals. Study-wide points: The expectation was that sequencing depth would affect clonotype sharing among donors.

Among the donors, all were Caucasian adults who lived in Nashville, Tennessee. Researchers drew on about 90 million PBMCs for genomic DNA from unsorted samples. Unsorted PBMC DNA sequencing spanned ten immunoSEQ deep assay plates. Sequencing was performed with immunoSEQ multiplex PCR; in TCRdb, only in-frame clones are kept and a portion is missing. The profile shows roughly 500,000 clones, 70% to 80% of them singletons. Germline trimming cut 3 bases from V and 1 base from J; bases unmatched to any gene: 3. This CDR3 contains 15 residues. Germline loops: CDR1 SGDLS, CDR2 YYNGEE. On this clone: Its antigen is currently unknown. Other DNA variants within this sample encode the same CDR3.

The chain joins TRBV9 to TRBJ2-1, with TRBD2 matching 8 bases. Sequencing was carried out using PBMCs. The TCR sequence derives from a woman in her forties in good health. Some clones in this sample may be carry-over from other donors' samples. CDR3 in amino acids: CASSATSGSYNEQFF. The CDR3 coding sequence is TGTGCCAGCAGCGCAACTAGCGGATCCTACAATGAGCAGTTCTTC.